Following are 27 T cell receptor beta chains from one sample sequenced in a study of tumor-infiltrating lymphocytes in localized non-small cell lung cancer. The assay was immunoSEQ multiplex PCR, and TCRdb's table has in-frame clones only and misses some. The sample includes several thousand clones, under 80% of them seen just once. Source material: uninvolved lung tissue not adjacent to the tumor. These receptors all stem from a human donor with non-small cell lung cancer.

The V and J genes are TRBV5-4 and TRBJ2-1; no firm D call. Germline values: CDR1 SGHNT, CDR2 YYREEE (reference sequence). The CDR3 extends over 14 amino acids. Trimming stripped 2 bases from V and 5 bases from J, with 11 bases between. The CDR3 is CASSFIAGDNEQFF. In DNA form, the CDR3 reads TGTGCCAGCAGCTTTATCGCAGGTGACAATGAGCAGTTCTTC.

The chain carries TRBV19 and TRBJ2-7; TRBD1 matches 7 bases. The CDR3 sequence is 13 residues long. V lost 4 bases, J lost 4 bases, and 4 bases stayed unmatched. CDR1 is LNHDA and CDR2 is SQIVND in the germline V gene (reference sequence). CDR3 sequence (DNA): TGTGCCAGTAGTACTACAGGGGTGTACGAGCAGTACTTC. It encodes CASSTTGVYEQYF.

V gene TRBV25-1 combines with J gene TRBJ1-2; possibly TRBD1 for D (6 bases). The CDR3 is 15 residues long. V was pared by 6 bases and J by 3 bases, with 17 bases between. Germline-derived CDR1 and CDR2 are MGHDK and SYGVNS. DNA of the CDR3: TGTGCCAGCAGCCAAGTTGACGGGGGCGACTATGGCTACACCTTC. Translation: CASSQVDGGDYGYTF.

This clone is classed as large. The genes are TRBV5-5 and TRBJ2-7; no clear D. The germline CDR1 and CDR2 sequences are SGHKS and YYEKEE (reference sequence). Trimming removed 4 bases at V and 9 bases at J, with 23 bases between. The CDR3 sequence is 15 residues long. In DNA, the CDR3 is TGTGCCAGCAGCCCTCCAGGCTCGCAATTCCTTGGGCAGTACTTC. It is translated as CASSPPGSQFLGQYF.

The rearrangement uses TRBV14 and TRBJ2-5; 8 nucleotides agree with TRBD1. CDR1 is SGHDN and CDR2 is FVKESK in the germline V gene. The CDR3 has 15 residues. Trimming removed 0 bases from V and 4 bases from J; junction bases left unmatched: 4. CDR3: CASSQDLGQGETQYF. CDR3 nucleotides: TGTGCCAGCAGCCAAGATCTAGGACAGGGAGAGACCCAGTACTTC.

This chain joins TRBV5-6 and TRBJ1-1; 10 bases fit TRBD1. Germline V gives CDR1 SGHDT, CDR2 YYEEEE. The length of the CDR3 is 15 residues. V shed 4 bases and J 4 bases; nucleotides not matched to a gene: 7. CDR3 in DNA: TGTGCCAGCAGCGATTCCGGGACAGGGGCCACTGAAGCTTTCTTT. Translated, it gives CASSDSGTGATEAFF.

This chain links TRBV4-1 with TRBJ1-4; possible D gene TRBD1, 5 bases. V gave up 1 base and J gave up 0 bases, with 9 bases separating them. Germline values: CDR1 MGHRA, CDR2 YSYEKL. The CDR3 sequence is 16 residues long. The CDR3 reads CASSQGGGATNEKLFF. In DNA form, the CDR3 reads TGCGCCAGCAGCCAAGGGGGCGGTGCAACTAATGAAAAACTGTTTTTT.

The genes are TRBV10-3 and TRBJ2-6; 10 positions agree with TRBD1. Germline V gives CDR1 ENHRY, CDR2 SYGVKD. The CDR3 is 16 residues long. Trimming cost V 8 bases and J 4 bases; bases outside gene matches: 8. The CDR3 reads CAIPGTGEWGANVLTF. DNA of the CDR3: TGTGCCATCCCCGGGACAGGGGAATGGGGGGCCAACGTCCTGACTTTC.

V usage is TRBV2 and J usage is TRBJ2-5; D is ambiguous. In germline, CDR1 is SNHLY, CDR2 FYNNEI. The CDR3 contains 11 residues. Between the trimmed V and J ends, which lost 5 bases and 5 bases, there was a span of 6 bases. The CDR3 region has the DNA TGTGCCAGCAGTTACGGGGAGACCCAGTACTTC. It codes for CASSYGETQYF.

This sequence joins TRBV2 and TRBJ1-5; TRBD1 matches 8 bases. There are 14 residues in the CDR3. Germline assignment: CDR1 SNHLY and CDR2 FYNNEI. The V gene end was trimmed by 4 bases and the J gene end by 7 bases; junction bases not matched to a gene: 6. CDR3 residues: CASSVGAGGQPQHF. The DNA of the CDR3 is TGTGCCAGCAGTGTTGGGGCAGGGGGCCAGCCCCAGCATTTT.

This clone was seen once. The chain uses TRBV4-1 and TRBJ1-5; D unresolved. CDR1 is MGHRA and CDR2 is YSYEKL in the germline V gene. This CDR3 region has 15 residues. V was cut by 0 bases and J by 8 bases, with 14 bases left in between. The CDR3, as DNA: TGCGCCAGCAGCCAAGAGTTCCCTACGCGGGAGCCCCAGCATTTT. It yields the protein CASSQEFPTREPQHF.

This clone was observed a handful of times. This chain connects TRBV4-2 to TRBJ2-3, with D perhaps matching TRBD2 (6 bases). Trimming took off 1 base at V and 1 base at J, with 15 bases between the two ends. The length of the CDR3 is 17 residues. The germline CDR1 and CDR2 sequences are LGHNA and YNFKEQ. The chain's CDR3 is CASSQVDPGGGTDTQYF. DNA for the CDR3: TGTGCCAGCAGCCAAGTTGATCCAGGAGGGGGCACAGATACGCAGTATTTT.

The table lists this clone with a few counts. The V gene is TRBV9, the J gene TRBJ2-2; 7 nucleotides line up with TRBD2. Losses at the gene ends were 9 bases for V and 2 bases for J; bases not matched to a gene: 10. Germline V lookup: CDR1 SGDLS, CDR2 YYNGEE. The CDR3 runs to 15 residues. Here the CDR3 DNA reads TGTGCCACCGGGACTACGCCAGTCAACACCGGGGAGCTGTTTTTT. It specifies CATGTTPVNTGELFF.

The chain has TRBV5-8 and TRBJ2-1; D is possibly TRBD2 (6 bases). Trimming removed 1 base at V and 9 bases at J, with 14 bases between. Germline assignment: CDR1 SGHTS and CDR2 YDEGEE. CDR3 length equals 14 residues. CDR3 bases: TGTGCCAGCAGCTTGAGAATAGCGGCTACTGAGCAGTTCTTC. Translated: CASSLRIAATEQFF.

This sequence joins TRBV15 and TRBJ2-5; either TRBD1 or TRBD2 may supply D (5 bases each). Trimming pared 3 bases from V and 7 bases from J, leaving 36 bases between. CDR3 length equals 21 residues. Germline loops: CDR1 LNHNV, CDR2 YYDKDF (reference sequence). CDR3 loop: CATSRIGEIGDPVLGSGTQYF. In nucleotides, the CDR3 is TGTGCCACCAGCAGGATCGGGGAGATCGGGGACCCAGTACTTGGATCGGGGACCCAGTACTTC.

The gene calls are TRBV9 and TRBJ2-5; 8 bases agree with TRBD2. In germline, CDR1 is SGDLS, CDR2 YYNGEE. The CDR3 is made up of 15 amino acids. Trimming at V came to 4 bases and at J to 5 bases, leaving 10 bases not matched to a gene. The CDR3 here is CASSRSRGDPETQYF. DNA of the CDR3: TGTGCCAGCAGCCGTTCGCGGGGGGACCCGGAGACCCAGTACTTC.

This clone was picked up a small number of times. The chain couples TRBV5-1 to TRBJ2-5; possibly TRBD1 for D (6 bases). Trimming removed 0 bases from V and 1 base from J, with 10 bases in between. Germline CDR1 reads SGHRS; CDR2 reads YFSETQ. The CDR3 has 15 residues. This chain's CDR3 is CASSLARGSQETQYF. The CDR3 DNA reads as TGCGCCAGCAGCTTGGCCAGGGGATCCCAAGAGACCCAGTACTTC. The full variable domain, its missing parts supplied by reference TRBV5-1 and TRBJ2-5, is KAGVTQTPRYLIKTRGQQVTLSCSPISGHRSVSWYQQTPGQGLQFLFEYFSETQRNKGNFPGRFSGRQFSNSRSEMNVSTLELGDSALYLCASSLARGSQETQYFGPGTRLLVL.

The V gene is TRBV19, the J gene TRBJ1-5, with D perhaps matching TRBD1 (5 bases). The CDR3 is 17 residues long. Germline V gene data show CDR1 as LNHDA and CDR2 as SQIVND (reference sequence). V shed 3 bases and J shed 0 bases, with 15 bases lying between them. The CDR3 sequence: CASSILSGKISNQPQHF. The CDR3 DNA sequence: TGTGCCAGTAGTATTCTTTCAGGGAAGATTAGCAATCAGCCCCAGCATTTT.

The J gene is TRBJ1-6, the V gene TRBV11-2; the match to TRBD1 covers 8 bases. Germline V gene data show CDR1 as SGHAT and CDR2 as FQNNGV. The V gene end was trimmed by 1 base and the J gene end by 4 bases; junction bases not matched to a gene: 6. The CDR3 is 17 residues long. CDR3 amino acids: CASSLGGTGPYNSPLHF. The CDR3 bases are TGTGCCAGCAGCTTAGGGGGGACAGGCCCTTATAATTCACCCCTCCACTTT.

The chain combines TRBV4-2 with TRBJ2-1; D perhaps matches TRBD2 (5 bases). The V gene's germline CDR1 is LGHNA and CDR2 YNFKEQ. The CDR3 is made up of 15 amino acids. Trimming took 0 bases from V and 3 from J, leaving 9 bases between them. Written as DNA, the CDR3 is TGTGCCAGCAGCCAAGATCGGGGAGTCTACAATGAGCAGTTCTTC. Its protein product is CASSQDRGVYNEQFF.

The chain combines TRBV15 with TRBJ2-1; D is ambiguous. V was shortened by 0 bases and J by 5 bases, with 8 bases between the two germline ends. Germline V gene lookup returns CDR1 LNHNV and CDR2 YYDKDF (reference sequence). This CDR3 has 14 amino acids. This CDR3 reads CATSRDGGNNEQFF. In DNA, the CDR3 is TGTGCCACCAGCAGAGATGGTGGAAACAATGAGCAGTTCTTC.

Only one count was recorded for this clone. The V and J genes are TRBV5-4 and TRBJ1-5; perhaps TRBD1 as D (6 bases). Germline CDR1 SGHNT, CDR2 YYREEE (reference sequence). The CDR3 sequence is 15 residues long. V was clipped by 0 bases and J by 3 bases, with 10 bases between them. The CDR3 is CASSLGGQSNQPQHF. CDR3 nucleotides: TGTGCCAGCAGCTTGGGAGGACAGTCCAATCAGCCCCAGCATTTT.

This clone came up a few times. This chain links TRBV6-1 with TRBJ1-5; D ambiguous. Germline CDR1 reads MNHNS; CDR2 reads SASEGT. With 6 bases removed from V and 2 bases from J, the gap between germline ends came to 11 bases. CDR3 length: 14 residues. CDR3 DNA: TGTGCCAGCAGGACGGGGATGGGCAATCAGCCCCAGCATTTT. It is translated as CASRTGMGNQPQHF.

Remarks on this clone: Being one base from a much bigger clone, this may be a read error. V is TRBV5-1 and J is TRBJ2-1, with D uncertain. The germline V and J ends were trimmed by 0 bases and 9 bases, with 7 bases remaining between them. This CDR3 is 12 amino acids long. The germline V gene has CDR1 SGHRS and CDR2 YFSETQ. This chain's CDR3 is CASSLGVSEQFF. In DNA, the CDR3 is TGCGCCAGCAGCTTGGGGGTCTCTGAGCAGTTCTTC.

This clone occurred a few times. The J gene is TRBJ2-2, the V gene TRBV7-3; D is uncertain. V was cut by 2 bases and J by 4 bases, with 5 bases left in between. Germline V gene data show CDR1 as SGHTA and CDR2 as FQGTGA. The CDR3 contains 13 residues. The CDR3 loop is CASSLPRTGELFF. The CDR3 DNA follows: TGTGCCAGCAGCTTACCCCGCACCGGGGAGCTGTTTTTT.

V usage is TRBV5-1 and J usage is TRBJ2-7; 8 bases match TRBD1. The V segment lost 7 bases and the J segment 5 bases; nucleotides outside the gene matches: 8. The germline V gene encodes CDR1 SGHRS and CDR2 YFSETQ. The length of the CDR3 is 13 residues. The CDR3 DNA reads as TGCGCCAGCTCCCTGACAGGGGCCGACGAGCAGTACTTC. It codes for CASSLTGADEQYF.

This rearrangement joins TRBV18 to TRBJ2-7, with 8 nucleotides matching TRBD1. The CDR3 contains 12 residues. CDR1 is KGHSH and CDR2 is LQKENI in the germline V gene. The V segment lost 5 bases and the J segment 6 bases; nucleotides outside the gene matches: 3. The CDR3 DNA sequence: TGTGCCAGCTCATCAGGGGGCGGCGAGCAGTACTTC. This translates into CASSSGGGEQYF.